What follows describes a single T cell receptor beta chain. Its antigen is unknown. TCRdb independently ran MiXCR on the 5' RACE reads; one entry per CDR3 protein. Here the sample spans about 180,000 distinct CDR3 sequences, roughly 17% being singletons. The sample belongs to a study of T-cell memory formation after mild COVID-19. Study in general: Across donors, TCR clusters were largely donor specific.

Study outcomes and limitations: SARS-CoV-2 specificity was not confirmed for second-wave clones peaking on day 37. The study detected some responding clones in pre-infection memory, suggesting cross-reactive memory joined. From day 15 to 85, contracting clones were balanced between CD4 and CD8, whereas later expanders leaned toward CD4+.

Looked up from germline, CDR1 is LNHNV and CDR2 is YYDKDF (reference sequence). With 0 bases removed from V and 3 bases from J, the gap between germline ends came to 12 bases. CDR3 length: 15 amino acids. This chain uses TRBV15 with TRBJ2-7; the D is unclear. The source is an adult woman who had mild COVID-19 (a few samples of this study predate the infection). Cell type and time point are not known. The sequencing sample was made of PBMCs or a T cell subset sorted from them (not recorded which). For the CDR3, the DNA is TGTGCCACCAGCAGAGACCGGGCCGCGGTCTACGAGCAGTACTTC. This translates into CATSRDRAAVYEQYF.